Listed below are T cell receptor beta chains from one sample, sequenced in a study of blood T cell repertoires in COVID-19. Repertoires were generated with immunoSEQ multiplex PCR, while TCRdb's copy carries only in-frame clones and drops some. The profile shows 150,000 to 200,000 clones, 70% to 90% of them singletons. Sequencing used peripheral blood. The receptors shown here come from a man in his sixties with acute or convalescent COVID-19. CDR3s include the opening cysteine and the closing phenylalanine or tryptophan. The D gene is left open where the match is weak. Some rows mark clone size as missing; the rest say once, few, many or name a class of expanded clone.

clone size	J gene	D gene	V gene	CDR3 DNA	CDR3 protein
few	TRBJ2-7	-	TRBV5-1	TGCGCCAGCAGCTTAGGTGGGGGCTTTACTTACGAGCAGTACTTC	CASSLGGGFTYEQYF
-	TRBJ2-7	-	TRBV5-1	TGCGCCAGCAGCTTGGACCTATACGAGCAGTACTTC	CASSLDLYEQYF
-	TRBJ2-1	TRBD2	TRBV6-5	TGTGCCAGCGGAGCTAGCGGGAGTTACAATGAGCAGTTCTTC	CASGASGSYNEQFF
-	TRBJ2-6	-	TRBV27	TGTGCCAGCAGTTTACAGTCTGGGGCCAACGTCCTGACTTTC	CASSLQSGANVLTF
-	TRBJ2-1	-	TRBV7-2	TGTGCCAGCAGCTTCCTACCGGGACACCTATACAATGAGCAGTTCTTC	CASSFLPGHLYNEQFF
-	TRBJ2-7	-	TRBV3-1/TRBV3-2	TGTGCCAGCAGCCAAGATAAGGAGGTCTACGAGCAGTACTTC	CASSQDKEVYEQYF
-	TRBJ2-7	TRBD1	TRBV5-4	TGTGCCAGCAGTAAAGACAGGGGGGAGGAGCAGTACTTC	CASSKDRGEEQYF
-	TRBJ1-4	-	TRBV3-1/TRBV3-2	TGTGCCAGCAGCGTGTACTTTGCTTCTAATGAAAAACTGTTTTTT	CASSVYFASNEKLFF
-	TRBJ1-6	TRBD1	TRBV7-9	TGTGCCAGCAGCCGTGGACAGGGAAGCAATTCACCCCTCCACTTT	CASSRGQGSNSPLHF
-	TRBJ2-2	-	TRBV6-6	TGTGCCAGCAGGGGGAGTAACACCGGGGAGCTGTTTTTT	CASRGSNTGELFF
few	TRBJ1-1	TRBD1	TRBV19	TGTGCCAGTGCCGGGACAGGGGGGATGAACACTGAAGCTTTCTTT	CASAGTGGMNTEAFF
-	TRBJ2-7	-	TRBV12-3/TRBV12-4	TGTGCCAGCAGTTTAGAGGCCAGGGAGCAGTACTTC	CASSLEAREQYF
-	TRBJ1-5	-	TRBV10-1	TGCGCCAGCAGTGGGGGAGGCCCTAATCAGCCCCAGCATTTT	CASSGGGPNQPQHF
-	TRBJ2-1	-	TRBV5-1	TGCGCCAGCAGCTTGGGTACGGTTTACAATGAGCAGTTCTTC	CASSLGTVYNEQFF
once	TRBJ2-7	TRBD2	TRBV4-3	TGCGCCAGCATTCTCGGGGCGGGACATGGACACCTAGCGGGAGTGGCCTCCTACGAGCAGTACTTC	CASILGAGHGHLAGVASYEQYF
-	TRBJ2-7	-	TRBV9	TGTGCCAGCAGCGGAGACGTAGGGGGACCCCCTAGTTGG	CASSGDVGGPPSW
-	TRBJ1-5	TRBD1	TRBV5-4	TGTGCCAGCAGCCGGATCGGACAGGGCGAAAATCAGCCCCAGCATTTT	CASSRIGQGENQPQHF
-	TRBJ2-1	TRBD1	TRBV9	TGTGCCAGCAGCGTGTCCCGGACAGGGAACCACAATGAGCAGTTCTTC	CASSVSRTGNHNEQFF
-	TRBJ1-4	TRBD1	TRBV4-2	TGTGCCAGCAGCCGGGACAGGGGGCCTGAAAAACTGTTTTTT	CASSRDRGPEKLFF
-	TRBJ1-2	-	TRBV19	TGTGCCAGTAGTATAGCAGGGGCGATTTCTGGCTACACCTTC	CASSIAGAISGYTF
-	TRBJ1-4	-	TRBV7-2	TGTGCCAGCAGCTTAACCCAGGGTTACGGGGAAAAACTGTTTTTT	CASSLTQGYGEKLFF
-	TRBJ2-1	-	TRBV4-3	TGCGCCAGCAGCCAAGCAATCGGGAGCATCGCCTACAATGAGCAGTTCTTC	CASSQAIGSIAYNEQFF
-	TRBJ2-7	-	TRBV3-1/TRBV3-2	TGTGCCAGCAGCCGGTGGCTAGCATACGAGCAGTACTTC	CASSRWLAYEQYF
once	TRBJ1-1	TRBD1	TRBV5-4	TGTGCCAGCAGCTCAGGGGGTATTGGCACTGAAGCTTTCTTT	CASSSGGIGTEAFF
-	TRBJ2-3	-	TRBV5-1	TGCGCCAGCACCATGGGAGCAGGGGAGACGCAGTATTTT	CASTMGAGETQYF
-	TRBJ1-1	-	TRBV6-2/TRBV6-3	TGTGCCAGCAGTTACGGCCTTTGGAGGAACACTGAAGCTTTCTTT	CASSYGLWRNTEAFF
-	TRBJ1-5	TRBD1	TRBV19	TGTGCCAGTAGTAAAAACGACAGGGCTGGGCAGTATAGCAATCAGCCCCAGCATTTT	CASSKNDRAGQYSNQPQHF
many	TRBJ2-1	TRBD1	TRBV6-4	TGTGCCAGCAGTGACTCGTCGGGACAGGGGGCCAATGAGCAGTTCTTC	CASSDSSGQGANEQFF
once	TRBJ2-7	-	TRBV27	TGTGCCAGCAGTGCGAGTAGTAAGCAGTACTTC	CASSASSKQYF
-	TRBJ2-5	-	TRBV6-5	TGTGCCAGCAGTTACTCGCGGCAAGAGACCCAGTACTTC	CASSYSRQETQYF
once	TRBJ2-7	-	TRBV28	TGTGCCAGCAGTCCAACGAGGGAGTTGAGAATCGAGCAGTACTTC	CASSPTRELRIEQYF
once	TRBJ2-1	-	TRBV28	TGTGCCAGCAATGCACAGGGAAGGTCTACTAGTGAGCAGTTCTTC	CASNAQGRSTSEQFF
-	TRBJ2-7	-	TRBV10-3	TGTGCCACTACACTAGTTGAGTCTGGTCGCGAGCAGTACTTC	CATTLVESGREQYF
-	TRBJ2-2	TRBD1	TRBV7-9	TGTGCCAGCAGCTTGATAGGGGGCAACACCGGGGAGCTGTTTTTT	CASSLIGGNTGELFF
-	TRBJ2-6	TRBD2	TRBV4-1	TGCGCCAGCAGCCGCGGGGCGGGGGGCTCTGGGGCCAACGTCCTGACTTTC	CASSRGAGGSGANVLTF